A selection of T cell receptor beta chains follows, all from one sample in a study of a mutant IDH1 vaccine in newly diagnosed glioma. Antigens of these TCRs are unknown. Profiled with immunoSEQ multiplex PCR; TCRdb holds only in-frame clones, not every one. The sample lists 45,000 to 65,000 clones, roughly 81% seen once, with around 8% in the top ten. This specimen was PBMCs, taken from a glioma patient whose treatment included an IDH1 peptide vaccine. These receptor sequences come from a woman aged 35 to 49 with glioma. Some clones in this sample may be carry-over from other donors' samples. Each CDR3 is given with its conserved first and last residue. The D gene is left open where the match is weak. The size field is filled for only some rows; it gives once, few, many or a size class.

TGCAGCGCCGGACAGGGTAACTCTGGGGCCAACGTCCTGACTTTC,CSAGQGNSGANVLTF,.,TRBV29-1,TRBJ2-6,TRBD1
TGTGCCAGCAGTGTGTCGCGCCGGGACGAGCAGTACTTC,CASSVSRRDEQYF,.,TRBV2,TRBJ2-7,.
TGTGCCAGCAGCTTTAATCGGGGGCTCCAAGAGACCCAGTACTTC,CASSFNRGLQETQYF,.,TRBV5-4,TRBJ2-5,.
TGTGCCAGCAGCTTGGGTCTCTACAATGAGCAGTTCTTC,CASSLGLYNEQFF,.,TRBV7-2,TRBJ2-1,.
TGCGCCAGCAGCTTGGAGACGAACACTGAAGCTTTCTTT,CASSLETNTEAFF,.,TRBV5-1,TRBJ1-1,.
TGCAGCGTTGACGGTGGGACAGATACGCAGTATTTT,CSVDGGTDTQYF,once,TRBV29-1,TRBJ2-3,.
TGTGCCAGCAGTTTATTTCAGGACAACACCGGGGAGCTGTTTTTT,CASSLFQDNTGELFF,.,TRBV27,TRBJ2-2,.
TGTGCCAGCAGCTTTTCCGGGTCTTACTTAAACTACGAGCAGTACTTC,CASSFSGSYLNYEQYF,.,TRBV5-6,TRBJ2-7,.
TGTGCCAGCAGCCGCGGGGGTGGGACCCACAATGAGCAGTTCTTC,CASSRGGGTHNEQFF,few,TRBV9,TRBJ2-1,TRBD2
TGTGCCACCAGCAGAGATCCAGGGATATCCTACAATGAGCAGTTCTTC,CATSRDPGISYNEQFF,once,TRBV15,TRBJ2-1,.
TGTGCCACCAGCAGGGATCGACAGGGGCCCTACGAGCAGTACTTC,CATSRDRQGPYEQYF,.,TRBV15,TRBJ2-7,TRBD1
TGCGCCAGCAGCCCCCCAGACTACGAGCAGTACTTC,CASSPPDYEQYF,once,TRBV5-1,TRBJ2-7,.
TGCGCCAGCAGCCAAGAAGGTGGAAACACCATATATTTT,CASSQEGGNTIYF,.,TRBV4-3,TRBJ1-3,.